Listed below are T cell receptor beta chains from one sample, sequenced in a study of T and B cells in COVID-19 patients. TCRdb re-analysed the multiplex PCR reads in MiXCR, keeping a single row per CDR3 protein. This table holds over 1,000 distinct CDR3 sequences, roughly a quarter found once. Specimen: blood. These receptors were taken from a human donor with active COVID-19. CDR3s include the opening cysteine and the closing phenylalanine or tryptophan. The order of the fields is D gene, CDR3 length, J gene, V gene, clone size, CDR3 protein, CDR3 DNA. A D gene is named only where the DNA matches it firmly. Clone size is stated in some rows and not others, as once, few, many or a class when expanded.

TRBD1,14,TRBJ2-3,TRBV19,.,CASRRQGRTDKQYF,TGTGCCAGTAGGAGACAGGGACGAACAGATAAGCAGTATTTT
.,14,TRBJ2-5,TRBV5-4,medium-sized,CASSFGQGQETQYF,TGTGCCAGCAGCTTCGGGCAGGGACAAGAGACCCAGTACTTC
.,15,TRBJ1-1,TRBV5-4,few,CASSFRAGGNTEAFF,TGTGCCAGCAGCTTCAGGGCTGGGGGGAACACTGAAGCTTTCTTT
.,15,TRBJ1-3,TRBV11-2,few,CASSLEVGARNTIYF,TGTGCCAGCAGCTTAGAGGTCGGGGCGAGAAACACCATATATTTT
TRBD2,17,TRBJ2-3,TRBV5-4,.,CASSKPTSVGGADTQYF,TGTGCCAGCAGCAAACCGACTAGCGTTGGGGGGGCAGATACGCAGTATTTT
.,14,TRBJ1-1,TRBV6-5,medium-sized,CASSYVARDTEAFF,TGTGCCAGCAGTTACGTGGCCAGGGATACTGAAGCTTTCTTT
.,18,TRBJ2-3,TRBV28,.,CASSLGRQRGGSADTQYF,TGTGCCAGCAGTTTAGGGCGGCAGAGGGGCGGTAGCGCAGATACGCAGTATTTT
TRBD1,14,TRBJ1-5,TRBV6-5,few,CASRLGTGDQPQHF,TGTGCCAGCAGACTTGGGACAGGGGATCAGCCCCAGCATTTT
.,15,TRBJ2-1,TRBV19,medium-sized,CASSIRGAGGGEQFF,TGTGCCAGTAGTATTCGGGGGGCCGGGGGTGGGGAGCAGTTCTTC
.,13,TRBJ2-7,TRBV30,medium-sized,CAWRRLESYEQYF,TGTGCCTGGAGGAGACTCGAATCCTACGAGCAGTACTTC
TRBD1,14,TRBJ2-3,TRBV12-3/TRBV12-4,.,CASSLGRGPDTQYF,TGTGCCAGCAGTTTGGGCAGGGGGCCGGATACGCAGTATTTT
.,15,TRBJ1-5,TRBV19,few,CASSSGTGRREPQHF,TGTGCCAGTAGTTCCGGGACCGGGAGAAGGGAGCCCCAGCATTTT
.,15,TRBJ1-2,TRBV7-9,.,CASSYREADVNGYTF,TGTGCCAGCAGCTACCGGGAGGCAGATGTGAATGGCTACACCTTC
.,13,TRBJ2-2,TRBV28,.,CASREQGSGELFF,TGTGCCAGCAGGGAACAGGGATCCGGGGAGCTGTTTTTT
TRBD2,16,TRBJ2-7,TRBV7-2,.,CASSLEGTSGNHEQYF,TGTGCTAGCAGCTTAGAGGGGACTAGCGGGAACCACGAGCAGTACTTC
.,17,TRBJ2-7,TRBV27,medium-sized,CATSRGGGGTPTYEQYF,TGTGCCACCAGCAGGGGAGGGGGCGGGACACCTACCTACGAGCAGTACTTC
.,14,TRBJ1-2,TRBV6-5,medium-sized,CASSYSHSHYGYTF,TGTGCCAGCAGTTACTCCCACTCGCACTATGGCTACACCTTC
.,14,TRBJ2-2,TRBV29-1,large,CSVLPGHNTGELFF,TGCAGCGTACTACCGGGACACAACACCGGGGAGCTGTTTTTT
.,13,TRBJ2-5,TRBV25-1,.,CASSFSKQETQYF,TGTGCCAGCAGTTTCAGCAAGCAAGAGACCCAGTACTTC
.,17,TRBJ2-1,TRBV27,medium-sized,CASSPTSGLSSYNEQFF,TGTGCCAGCAGTCCCACCTCAGGGTTGAGCTCCTACAATGAGCAGTTCTTC
.,19,TRBJ2-7,TRBV27,.,CASSSTGNVLLSSVYEQYF,TGTGCCAGCAGTTCTACAGGGAACGTACTATTATCCTCAGTCTACGAGCAGTACTTC
TRBD2,15,TRBJ2-3,TRBV24-1,.,CATSNSGSGEDTQYF,TGTGCCACCAGTAATAGCGGGAGCGGGGAAGATACGCAGTATTTT
.,12,TRBJ1-1,TRBV6-5,few,CASCTGRAEAFF,TGTGCCAGCTGTACAGGGCGAGCTGAAGCTTTCTTT
.,15,TRBJ1-2,TRBV4-3,.,CASSQELQTVYGYTF,TGCGCCAGCAGCCAAGAACTACAGACAGTTTATGGCTACACCTTC
TRBD2,14,TRBJ2-7,TRBV30,medium-sized,CAWRAGGLTNEQYF,TGTGCCTGGAGGGCGGGGGGATTAACAAACGAGCAGTACTTC
.,16,TRBJ1-1,TRBV28,.,CASSLSLRGVNTEAFF,TGTGCCAGCAGTTTATCCCTAAGAGGCGTGAACACTGAAGCTTTCTTT
.,13,TRBJ1-2,TRBV6-5,medium-sized,CASSGAPSGGYTF,TGTGCCAGCAGCGGCGCCCCATCCGGGGGCTACACCTTC
.,14,TRBJ1-2,TRBV6-5,few,CASSHRDSNYGYTF,TGTGCCAGCAGTCATCGGGACTCAAACTATGGCTACACCTTC
.,14,TRBJ2-3,TRBV30,medium-sized,CAWRKASSTDTQYF,TGTGCCTGGAGAAAGGCCTCTAGCACAGATACGCAGTATTTT
.,19,TRBJ1-6,TRBV6-2/TRBV6-3,.,CASSTEPAPWSSYNSPLHF,TGTGCCAGCAGTACGGAGCCGGCCCCCTGGAGCTCCTATAATTCACCCCTCCACTTT
TRBD2,15,TRBJ2-5,TRBV6-1,.,CACELGSSGKETQYF,TGTGCCTGTGAATTAGGCTCTAGCGGGAAAGAGACCCAGTACTTC
.,14,TRBJ2-7,TRBV6-2/TRBV6-3,few,CASSYSYPSYEQYF,TGTGCCAGCAGTTACTCCTACCCCTCCTACGAGCAGTACTTC
.,16,TRBJ2-7,TRBV27,medium-sized,CASSFIRGAPGYEQYF,TGTGCCAGCAGTTTCATACGAGGGGCCCCGGGCTACGAGCAGTACTTC
.,12,TRBJ2-7,TRBV29-1,once,CSVEVVRQEQYF,TGCAGCGTTGAAGTGGTAAGGCAGGAGCAGTACTTC
.,14,TRBJ1-5,TRBV6-5,.,CASSYGGGNQPQHF,TGTGCCAGCAGTTATGGTGGGGGCAATCAGCCCCAGCATTTT
TRBD1,17,TRBJ1-5,TRBV15,.,CATSRDPRDRSHQPQHF,TGTGCCACCAGCAGAGACCCCCGGGACAGGAGCCATCAGCCCCAGCATTTT
.,13,TRBJ2-1,TRBV20-1,.,CSANLVGYNEQFF,TGCAGTGCTAATCTTGTGGGTTACAATGAGCAGTTCTTC
TRBD2,14,TRBJ2-5,TRBV6-5,.,CASSTNRDYETQYF,TGTGCCAGCAGTACCAACCGGGACTATGAGACCCAGTACTTC
.,13,TRBJ2-3,TRBV5-1,.,CASSLAAADTQYF,TGCGCCAGCAGCTTGGCCGCGGCAGATACGCAGTATTTT
.,14,TRBJ2-3,TRBV20-1,few,CSALRGAGTDTQYF,TGCAGTGCCCTTCGGGGGGCCGGGACAGATACGCAGTATTTT
TRBD1,12,TRBJ1-5,TRBV27,.,CASRPRQGTQHF,TGTGCCAGCCGTCCCAGACAGGGCACCCAGCATTTT
TRBD1,15,TRBJ2-7,TRBV15,medium-sized,CATSQWGQGSYEQYF,TGTGCCACCAGCCAATGGGGACAGGGATCCTACGAGCAGTACTTC
TRBD2,13,TRBJ2-1,TRBV29-1,medium-sized,CSVRAGVYNEQFF,TGCAGCGTTCGAGCGGGGGTCTACAATGAGCAGTTCTTC
.,14,TRBJ2-1,TRBV6-2/TRBV6-3,.,CASSLGWAVNEQFF,TGTGCCAGCAGTTTGGGATGGGCGGTGAATGAGCAGTTCTTC
.,13,TRBJ2-7,TRBV5-6,medium-sized,CASSPLSSYEQYF,TGTGCCAGCAGCCCCTTGTCGTCCTACGAGCAGTACTTC
.,11,TRBJ2-3,TRBV20-1,.,CSARMGDTQYF,TGCAGTGCTAGGATGGGAGATACGCAGTATTTT
.,13,TRBJ2-2,TRBV12-3/TRBV12-4,.,CASSLGTTGELFF,TGTGCCAGCAGTTTAGGGACCACCGGGGAGCTGTTTTTT
TRBD2,16,TRBJ2-1,TRBV6-1,few,CASSEGLAGGPYEQFF,TGTGCCAGCAGTGAAGGACTAGCGGGAGGGCCATATGAGCAGTTCTTC